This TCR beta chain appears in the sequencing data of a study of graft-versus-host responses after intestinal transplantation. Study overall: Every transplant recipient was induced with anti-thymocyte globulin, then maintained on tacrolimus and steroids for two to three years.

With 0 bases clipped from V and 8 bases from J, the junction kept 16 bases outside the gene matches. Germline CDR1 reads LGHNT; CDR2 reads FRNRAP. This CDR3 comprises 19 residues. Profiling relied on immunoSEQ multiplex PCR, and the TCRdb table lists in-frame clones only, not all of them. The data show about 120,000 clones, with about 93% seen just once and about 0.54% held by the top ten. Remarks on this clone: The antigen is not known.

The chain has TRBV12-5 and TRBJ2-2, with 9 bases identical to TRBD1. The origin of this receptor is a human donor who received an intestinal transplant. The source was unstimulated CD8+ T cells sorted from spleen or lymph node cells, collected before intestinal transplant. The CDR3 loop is CASGLVLGTGTSYPGELFF. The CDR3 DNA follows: TGTGCTAGTGGTTTGGTACTGGGGACAGGGACCTCATATCCGGGGGAGCTGTTTTTT.